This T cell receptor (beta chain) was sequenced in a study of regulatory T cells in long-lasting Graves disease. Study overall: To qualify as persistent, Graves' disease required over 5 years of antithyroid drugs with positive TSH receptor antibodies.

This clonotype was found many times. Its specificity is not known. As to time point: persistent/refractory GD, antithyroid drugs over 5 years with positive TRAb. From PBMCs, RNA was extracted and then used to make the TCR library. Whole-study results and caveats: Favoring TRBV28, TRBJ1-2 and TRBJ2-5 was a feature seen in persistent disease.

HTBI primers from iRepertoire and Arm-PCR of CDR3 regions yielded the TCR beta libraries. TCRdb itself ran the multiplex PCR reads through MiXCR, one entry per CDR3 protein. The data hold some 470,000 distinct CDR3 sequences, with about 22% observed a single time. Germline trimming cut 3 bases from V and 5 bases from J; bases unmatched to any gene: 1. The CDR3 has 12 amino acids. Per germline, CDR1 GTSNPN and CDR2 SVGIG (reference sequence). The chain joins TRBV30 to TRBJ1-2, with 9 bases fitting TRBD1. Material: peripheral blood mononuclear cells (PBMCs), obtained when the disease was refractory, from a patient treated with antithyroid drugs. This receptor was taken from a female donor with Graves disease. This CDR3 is CAWSGQGYGYTF. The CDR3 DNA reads TGTGCCTGGAGCGGACAGGGGTATGGCTACACCTTC.